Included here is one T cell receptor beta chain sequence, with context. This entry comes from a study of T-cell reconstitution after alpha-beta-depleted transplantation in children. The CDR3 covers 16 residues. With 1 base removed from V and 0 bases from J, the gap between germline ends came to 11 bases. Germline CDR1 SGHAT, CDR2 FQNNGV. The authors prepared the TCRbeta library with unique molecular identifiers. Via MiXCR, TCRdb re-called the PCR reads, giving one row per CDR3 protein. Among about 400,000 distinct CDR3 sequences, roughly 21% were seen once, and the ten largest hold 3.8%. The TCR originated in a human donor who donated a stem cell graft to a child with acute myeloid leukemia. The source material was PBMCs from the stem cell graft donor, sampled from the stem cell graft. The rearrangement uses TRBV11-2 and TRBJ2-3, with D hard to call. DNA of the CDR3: TGTGCCAGCAGCTTAGGGCCGGGCCCCAGCACAGATACGCAGTATTTT. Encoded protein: CASSLGPGPSTDTQYF. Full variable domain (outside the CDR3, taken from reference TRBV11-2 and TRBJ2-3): EAGVAQSPRYKIIEKRQSVAFWCNPISGHATLYWYQQILGQGPKLLIQFQNNGVVDDSQLPKDRFSAERLKGVDSTLKIQPAKLEDSAVYLCASSLGPGPSTDTQYFGPGTRLTVL.